Below, 27 T cell receptor beta chains from the same sample are listed, as sequenced in a study of post-analysis software for immune sequencing data. Their recognized antigens are unknown. Unique molecular identifiers had been added to the TCR beta cDNA libraries. TCRdb recomputed calls from the PCR reads with MiXCR, one row per CDR3 protein. The data show 150,000 to 200,000 distinct CDR3 sequences, about 30% seen once. Study-wide results and limits: TRBV segments more frequent in patients than in controls numbered five and included TRBV5-6, TRBV5-1 and TRBV20-1.

The sequenced sample consisted of blood. Receptors were obtained from a girl between 10 and 17 years old with multiple sclerosis.

This clonotype was counted at least ten times. The chain recombines TRBV6-1 with TRBJ2-7; 12 nucleotides agree with TRBD1. This CDR3 contains 15 residues. CDR1 and CDR2 (germline): MNHNS, SASEGT. The V and J ends lost 3 bases and 5 bases, in that order; junction bases with no gene match: 5. The CDR3 coding sequence is TGTGCCAGCAGTGATGGGACAGGGGGCCTCAACGAGCAGTACTTC. Amino acids: CASSDGTGGLNEQYF.

About this clonotype: A much more abundant neighbour one base away suggests this may be a read error. The chain uses TRBV12-3 or TRBV12-4 and TRBJ2-1, with TRBD2 matching 11 bases. The CDR3 runs 15 residues. With 6 bases clipped from V and 5 bases from J, the junction kept 6 bases outside the gene matches. This chain's CDR3 is CASSPTSGIDNEQFF. CDR3 DNA sequence: TGTGCCAGCAGCCCGACTAGCGGGATAGACAATGAGCAGTTCTTC.

This clonotype showed up many times. The chain employs TRBV5-1 and TRBJ2-7; 11 bases fit TRBD2. The CDR3 is 16 amino acids. V shed 1 base and J 3 bases; nucleotides not matched to a gene: 6. CDR1 and CDR2 (germline): SGHRS, YFSETQ. As DNA, the CDR3 is TGCGCCAGCAGCTTGACCACTAGCGGGAGTATCTACGAGCAGTACTTC. As protein: CASSLTTSGSIYEQYF.

This clonotype was counted many times. This chain connects TRBV29-1 to TRBJ2-7; 8 bases fit TRBD1. The CDR3 length is 12 residues. The germline gives CDR1 SQVTM, CDR2 ANQGSEA. The V segment lost 5 bases and the J segment 6 bases; nucleotides outside the gene matches: 6. The CDR3 protein is CSVLGQALEQYF. As DNA, the CDR3 is TGCAGCGTTCTGGGACAGGCCCTCGAGCAGTACTTC.

Regarding this clonotype: One junction end does not reproduce the germline sequence, and a read error may be involved. The chain links TRBV7-2 to TRBJ2-3; D remains ambiguous. Germline CDR1 and CDR2: SGHTA and FQGNSA. The CDR3 contains 14 residues. CDR3 nucleotides: TGTGCCAGCAGCTTAATAGCCTACGCAGATACACAGTATTTT. Amino acids: CASSLIAYADTQYF. Looking up the rest from reference TRBV7-2 and TRBJ2-3 gives the full variable domain: GAGVSQSPSNKVTEKGKDVELRCDPISGHTALYWYRQSLGQGLEFLIYFQGNSAPDKSGLPSDRFSAERTGGSVSTLTIQRTQQEDSAVYLCASSLIAYADTQYFGPGTRLTVL.

Note on this clonotype: This could be a read error, since a much larger clone is one nucleotide away. The chain couples TRBV12-3 or TRBV12-4 to TRBJ2-3, with TRBD1 matching 8 bases. CDR3 length equals 15 residues. Trimming took 6 bases from V and 4 from J; bases not matched to a gene: 9. This chain's CDR3 is CASSLRDRGSDTQYF. The CDR3 nucleotides are TGTGCCAGCAGCCTCCGTGACAGGGGTTCAGATACGCAGTATTTT.

About this clonotype: The junction and the germline gene differ at one end; a read error may be behind it. The genes are TRBV4-1 and TRBJ2-1; a possible D gene is TRBD1 (6 bases). Germline V gene lookup returns CDR1 MGHRA and CDR2 YSYEKL. This CDR3 has 17 amino acids. The CDR3 loop reads CAGSHPTDSDLYNEQFF. CDR3 sequence (DNA): TGCGCCGGCAGCCACCCAACGGACAGCGATCTCTACAATGAGCAGTTCTTC.

The rearrangement links TRBV24-1 to TRBJ2-2; D gene unclear. The germline gives CDR1 KGHDR, CDR2 SFDVKD. V gave up 3 bases and J gave up 5 bases, with 0 bases separating them. There are 11 residues in the CDR3. CDR3 in DNA: TGTGCCACCAGTGATACCGGGGAGCTGTTTTTT. Its protein product is CATSDTGELFF.

The rearrangement links TRBV28 to TRBJ2-1; unclear D gene. V shed 4 bases and J shed 1 base, with 14 bases lying between them. From germline, CDR1 is MDHEN and CDR2 SYDVKM. This CDR3 is 16 amino acids long. This CDR3 is CASSSPVARSYNEQFF. CDR3 bases: TGTGCCAGCAGTTCCCCGGTGGCGAGATCCTACAATGAGCAGTTCTTC.

This clonotype has just a few counts. The chain couples TRBV12-3 or TRBV12-4 to TRBJ2-7, with 10 bases matching TRBD2. V trimming: 5 bases; J trimming: 6 bases; junction bases outside the gene matches: 19. This CDR3 is built from 18 residues. The CDR3 spells CASSAVVASGSTHCEQYF. CDR3 nucleotide sequence: TGTGCCAGCAGTGCGGTTGTCGCTAGCGGGAGCACCCACTGCGAGCAGTACTTC.

This clonotype was seen at least ten times. The rearrangement links TRBV10-3 to TRBJ2-1; D perhaps matches TRBD2 (6 bases). The CDR3 spans 15 residues. Trimming took off 6 bases at V and 0 bases at J, with 12 bases between the two ends. Germline V gives CDR1 ENHRY, CDR2 SYGVKD. The CDR3 loop reads CAIRLAESSYNEQFF. The DNA of the CDR3 is TGTGCCATCAGATTAGCGGAGAGCTCCTACAATGAGCAGTTCTTC.

A remark on this clonotype: A junction end diverges from the germline sequence, so it may reflect a read error. The J gene is TRBJ2-5, the V gene TRBV5-1, with D tentatively TRBD1 (5 bases). The CDR3 has 14 amino acids. Germline-derived CDR1 and CDR2 are SGHRS and YFSETQ. CDR3 region: CTSSLSTEQETQYF. CDR3 DNA: TGCACCAGCAGCTTGTCGACAGAGCAAGAGACCCAGTACTTC. Supplemented by reference TRBV5-1 and TRBJ2-5, the full variable domain reads KAGVTQTPRYLIKTRGQQVTLSCSPISGHRSVSWYQQTPGQGLQFLFEYFSETQRNKGNFPGRFSGRQFSNSRSEMNVSTLELGDSALYLCTSSLSTEQETQYFGPGTRLLVL.

There are many counts of this clonotype. The chain carries TRBV11-1 and TRBJ2-1; TRBD2 agrees at 16 bases. Unmatched junction bases numbered 14, after V lost 4 bases and J lost 2 bases. This CDR3 comprises 21 residues. Per germline, CDR1 SGHAT and CDR2 FQDESV (reference sequence). As DNA, the CDR3 is TGTGCCAGCAGCTATACCGGGACTAGCGGGAGGGCCGTCTCACCCTACAATGAGCAGTTCTTC. Translating gives CASSYTGTSGRAVSPYNEQFF.

The V and J genes are TRBV12-3 or TRBV12-4 and TRBJ1-5; D is perhaps TRBD1 (5 bases). Trimming removed 7 bases at V and 7 bases at J, with 17 bases between. This CDR3 has 14 amino acids. CDR3 sequence (DNA): TGTGCCAGCACCGCGGGGGAGGGGAGGCAGCCCCAGCATTTT. Its translation: CASTAGEGRQPQHF.

The chain carries TRBV10-3 and TRBJ2-7, with no clear D. Trimming left V 7 bases short and J 7 bases short, with 17 bases between. CDR1 and CDR2 from the germline V gene are ENHRY and SYGVKD. The CDR3 consists of 13 residues. This chain's CDR3 is CAITAETYNEQYF. CDR3 sequence (DNA): TGTGCCATCACCGCGGAGACCTACAATGAGCAGTACTTC.

The rearrangement joins TRBV6-6 to TRBJ2-7; D call uncertain. Looked up from germline, CDR1 is MNHNY and CDR2 is SVGAGI (reference sequence). V lost 0 bases, J lost 5 bases, and 8 bases lay in between. The CDR3 loop spans 13 amino acids. Here the CDR3 reads CASSYSRVDEQYF. The CDR3 DNA reads TGTGCCAGCAGTTACTCACGGGTTGACGAGCAGTACTTC.

This clonotype was recorded many times. V usage is TRBV10-3 and J usage is TRBJ2-3; TRBD1 agrees at 7 bases. The CDR3 is 13 amino acids. The V segment lost 8 bases and the J segment 4 bases; nucleotides outside the gene matches: 6. Germline CDR1 is ENHRY and CDR2 is SYGVKD. CDR3 sequence (DNA): TGTGCCATCGGACAGGCTAGCCCAGATACGCAGTATTTT. The encoded protein is CAIGQASPDTQYF.

The chain uses TRBV10-2 and TRBJ2-1, with 9 bases identical to TRBD2. Germline CDR1 is WSHSY and CDR2 is SAAADI. This CDR3 has 20 amino acids. J lost 3 bases, V lost 2 bases, and 17 bases had no gene match. CDR3 nucleotides: TGCGCCAGCAGTGAGGCGGGGCTAGCGGGAACCCCCGACGACTACAATGAGCAGTTCTTC. It translates to CASSEAGLAGTPDDYNEQFF.

This clonotype has more than one count but fewer than ten. The chain uses TRBV11-2 and TRBJ1-1; tentative D call: TRBD1 (5 bases). Trimming shortened V by 4 bases and J by 3 bases, and 12 bases separated the two germline ends. Germline loops: CDR1 SGHAT, CDR2 FQNNGV. The CDR3 extends over 14 amino acids. The CDR3, as DNA: TGTGCCAGCAGCTACACGACAGATTACACTGAAGCTTTCTTT. This translates into CASSYTTDYTEAFF.

This clonotype was seen at least ten times. J is TRBJ2-7 and V is TRBV20-1, with TRBD1 matching over 7 bases. Looked up from germline, CDR1 is DFQATT and CDR2 is SNEGSKA (reference sequence). The CDR3 consists of 13 residues. J gave up 1 base and V 5 bases, and 5 bases lay outside the gene matches. Here the CDR3 reads CSASTGNSYEQYF. The DNA for the CDR3 is TGCAGTGCTTCGACAGGGAATTCCTACGAGCAGTACTTC.

This clonotype was observed a handful of times. The V gene is TRBV12-3 or TRBV12-4, the J gene TRBJ1-1, with unresolved D. V lost 7 bases to trimming and J lost 2 bases, with 17 bases between them. The CDR3 runs to 15 residues. The CDR3 nucleotides are TGTGCCAGCAACTCGCCTAGAAACTTAAACACTGAAGCTTTCTTT. It translates to CASNSPRNLNTEAFF.

The chain has TRBV13 and TRBJ2-3, with D unresolved. The germline V gene has CDR1 PRHDT and CDR2 FYEKMQ (reference sequence). CDR3 size: 14 residues. The V end was cut by 5 bases, the J end by 1 base, with 10 bases between. CDR3 nucleotides: TGTGCCAGCAGCCCCCCGGACGGCACAGATACGCAGTATTTT. This encodes CASSPPDGTDTQYF.

This sequence joins TRBV7-2 and TRBJ2-7, with TRBD2 as a possible D gene (5 bases). From germline, CDR1 is SGHTA and CDR2 FQGNSA. This CDR3 contains 14 residues. V was pared by 1 base and J by 11 bases, with 18 bases between. DNA for the CDR3: TGTGCCAGCAGCTTAGGGGCCGAGGGCAGGCGGAAGTACTTC. This sequence encodes CASSLGAEGRRKYF. Variable domain in full (rest from reference TRBV7-2 and TRBJ2-7): GAGVSQSPSNKVTEKGKDVELRCDPISGHTALYWYRQSLGQGLEFLIYFQGNSAPDKSGLPSDRFSAERTGGSVSTLTIQRTQQEDSAVYLCASSLGAEGRRKYFGPGTRLTVT.

This clonotype has at least ten counts. The genes are TRBV6-1 and TRBJ2-3, with unresolved D. From germline, CDR1 is MNHNS and CDR2 SASEGT. This CDR3 region has 12 residues. V gave up 4 bases and J gave up 12 bases, with 14 bases separating them. CDR3 DNA: TGTGCCAGCAGTGTGCACCCCGATGGCCAGTATTTT. Translation gives CASSVHPDGQYF.

This clonotype came up many times. This sequence joins TRBV4-1 and TRBJ2-6; weak D call: TRBD1 (6 bases). The germline V gene has CDR1 MGHRA and CDR2 YSYEKL. V was pared by 3 bases and J by 4 bases, with 13 bases between. The CDR3 sequence is 16 residues long. The CDR3 nucleotides are TGCGCCAGCAGCCAGGCTCAGGGGCCCGGGGCCAACGTCCTGACTTTC. Its protein product is CASSQAQGPGANVLTF.

This clonotype was observed a few times. One junction end disagrees with the germline gene, perhaps due to a read error. V usage is TRBV4-1 and J usage is TRBJ2-1, with 8 bases identical to TRBD2. The germline V gene encodes CDR1 MGHRA and CDR2 YSYEKL. The CDR3 is 16 residues long. In DNA form, the CDR3 reads TGTGCCAGCAGCCAGGCCGGGACTAGGACCTACGATGAGCAGTTCTTC. It is translated as CASSQAGTRTYDEQFF.

The rearrangement links TRBV12-3 or TRBV12-4 to TRBJ2-7; 7 bases are a match to TRBD1. With 6 bases clipped from V and 6 bases from J, the junction kept 8 bases outside the gene matches. There are 13 residues in the CDR3. The CDR3 DNA is TGTGCCAGCAGCCCTCAGGACAGGCTCGAGCAGTACTTC. It translates to CASSPQDRLEQYF.